What follows describes a single TCR beta chain. This sample's treatment: about 20 received Ad26.COV2.S at low or high dose, single or two shots; roughly 5 received placebo; per-sample allocation not given. The investigators took samples on day 63 after the first vaccine or placebo injection. The entry originates in a study of Ad26.COV2.S vaccination and SARS-CoV-2 variants. Study-level background: Doses of Ad26.COV2.S were injected into muscle once or twice, 56 days apart.

This CDR3 is built from 19 residues. V was pared by 0 bases and J by 4 bases, with 19 bases between. From germline, CDR1 is SGHDN and CDR2 FVKESK. Assay used: immunoSEQ multiplex PCR; TCRdb lists only in-frame clones, some missing. The repertoire holds around 450,000 clones, with 88% as singletons. Sequences were derived from peripheral blood, sampled in a trial of Ad26.COV2.S vaccine versus placebo. The chain links TRBV14 to TRBJ2-6; D possibly uses TRBD1 or TRBD2 (5 bases each). The receptor was derived from a person between 18 and 65 years old who received the Ad26.COV2.S COVID-19 vaccine or a placebo. The CDR3 protein is CASSQDLGAVPTGANVLTF. CDR3 bases: TGTGCCAGCAGCCAAGATCTCGGGGCGGTGCCCACCGGGGCCAACGTCCTGACTTTC.